The 5 T cell receptor beta chains presented below share a single source sample, sequenced in a study of shared clonotypes between healthy human individuals. Some clones are missing from TCRdb's copy, which holds only in-frame ones; the method was immunoSEQ multiplex PCR. Among a few hundred thousand clones listed, roughly 85% were seen once. Source material: PBMCs. These receptors were taken from a woman in her thirties or forties in good health. Some clones in this sample may be carry-over from other donors' samples.

The rearrangement links TRBV7-3 to TRBJ2-1, with 11 bases that match TRBD2. Germline V gives CDR1 SGHTA, CDR2 FQGTGA. The trim removed 6 bases at V and 9 bases at J, leaving 10 bases unmatched. This CDR3 is built from 15 residues. Written as DNA, the CDR3 is TGTGCCAGCAGTTTACTAGCGGGAGTGAGGGGTGAGCAGTTCTTC. It translates to CASSLLAGVRGEQFF.

There are a few counts of this clone. This chain connects TRBV7-2 to TRBJ2-5; no firm D call. The germline V gene has CDR1 SGHTA and CDR2 FQGNSA. The CDR3 totals 16 residues. V lost 1 base, J lost 2 bases, and 14 bases lay in between. The CDR3 DNA sequence: TGTGCCAGCAGCTTAGTTTTAGGGCAGAAACAAGAGACCCAGTACTTC. Its protein is CASSLVLGQKQETQYF.

There are a few counts of this clone. The chain joins TRBV7-2 to TRBJ1-1; D is perhaps TRBD1 (5 bases). Per germline, CDR1 SGHTA and CDR2 FQGNSA. CDR3 size: 16 residues. The ends were cut back, 5 bases at V and 1 base at J, with 17 bases in the middle. The CDR3 reads CASSIRGEGKNTEAFF. CDR3 DNA sequence: TGTGCCAGCAGCATAAGGGGTGAGGGGAAGAACACTGAAGCTTTCTTT.

The rearrangement joins TRBV4-1 to TRBJ1-4; D uncertain. This CDR3 is built from 15 residues. CDR1 and CDR2 (germline): MGHRA, YSYEKL. Trimming cost V 3 bases and J 7 bases, with 15 bases left between them. CDR3 in DNA: TGCGCCAGCAGCCAGGTGATGGGATCGGGTGAAAAACTGTTTTTT. Its translation: CASSQVMGSGEKLFF.

CDR3 sequence (DNA): TGTGCCAGCAGCCCAAGGGGTCCCTACGAGCAGTACTTC. Its translation is CASSPRGPYEQYF. The chain carries TRBV6-6 and TRBJ2-7, with D tentatively TRBD1 (5 bases). The CDR3 runs 13 residues. Trimming pared 6 bases from V and 2 bases from J, leaving 11 bases between. The germline gives CDR1 MNHNY, CDR2 SVGAGI (reference sequence).